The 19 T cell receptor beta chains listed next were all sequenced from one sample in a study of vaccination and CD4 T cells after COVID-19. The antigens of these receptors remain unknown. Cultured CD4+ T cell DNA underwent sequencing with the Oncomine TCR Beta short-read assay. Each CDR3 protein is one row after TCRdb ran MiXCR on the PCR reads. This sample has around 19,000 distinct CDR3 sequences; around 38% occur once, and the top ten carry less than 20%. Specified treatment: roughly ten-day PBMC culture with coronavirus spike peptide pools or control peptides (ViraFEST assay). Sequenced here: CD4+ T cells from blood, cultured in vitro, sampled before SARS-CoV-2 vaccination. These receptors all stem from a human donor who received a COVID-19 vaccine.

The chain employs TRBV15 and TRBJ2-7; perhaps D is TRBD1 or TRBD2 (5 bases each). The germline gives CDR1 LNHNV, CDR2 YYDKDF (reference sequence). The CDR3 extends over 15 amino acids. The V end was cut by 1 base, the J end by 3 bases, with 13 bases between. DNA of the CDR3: TGTGCCACCAGCAGAGCCGGACTGAGGGGCTACGAGCAGTACTTC. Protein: CATSRAGLRGYEQYF.

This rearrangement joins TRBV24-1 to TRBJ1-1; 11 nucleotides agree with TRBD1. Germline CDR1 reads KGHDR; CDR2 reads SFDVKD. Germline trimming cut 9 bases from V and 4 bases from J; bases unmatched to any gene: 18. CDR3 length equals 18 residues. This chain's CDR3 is CATLKYYGQGAEGTEAFF. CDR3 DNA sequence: TGTGCCACCTTAAAATATTATGGACAGGGGGCAGAGGGCACTGAAGCTTTCTTT.

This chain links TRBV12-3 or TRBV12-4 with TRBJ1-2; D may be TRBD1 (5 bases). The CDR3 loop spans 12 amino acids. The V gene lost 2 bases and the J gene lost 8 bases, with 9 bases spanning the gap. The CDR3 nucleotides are TGTGCCAGCAGTTTACAGGGAGAAGGCTACACCTTC. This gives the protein CASSLQGEGYTF.

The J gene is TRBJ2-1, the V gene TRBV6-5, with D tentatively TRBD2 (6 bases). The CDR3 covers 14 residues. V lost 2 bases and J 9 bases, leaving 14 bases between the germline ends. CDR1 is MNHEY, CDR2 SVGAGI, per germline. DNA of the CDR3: TGTGCCAGCAGTTACGGGATGCGGGGCGGTGAGCAGTTCTTC. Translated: CASSYGMRGGEQFF.

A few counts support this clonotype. The DNA of the CDR3 is TGTGCCACCAGTTCACATAGCAATCAGCCCCAGCATTTT. The encoded protein is CATSSHSNQPQHF. This sequence joins TRBV24-1 and TRBJ1-5; D call uncertain. The V gene lost 6 bases and the J gene lost 0 bases, with 5 bases spanning the gap. The germline V gene encodes CDR1 KGHDR and CDR2 SFDVKD. There are 13 residues in the CDR3.

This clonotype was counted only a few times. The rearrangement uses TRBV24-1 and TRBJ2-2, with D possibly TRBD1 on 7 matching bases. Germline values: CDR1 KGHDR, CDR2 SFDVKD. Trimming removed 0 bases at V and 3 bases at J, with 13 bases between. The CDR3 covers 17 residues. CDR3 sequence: CATSDLNRGLDTGELFF. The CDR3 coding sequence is TGTGCCACCAGTGATTTGAACAGGGGACTGGACACCGGGGAGCTGTTTTTT.

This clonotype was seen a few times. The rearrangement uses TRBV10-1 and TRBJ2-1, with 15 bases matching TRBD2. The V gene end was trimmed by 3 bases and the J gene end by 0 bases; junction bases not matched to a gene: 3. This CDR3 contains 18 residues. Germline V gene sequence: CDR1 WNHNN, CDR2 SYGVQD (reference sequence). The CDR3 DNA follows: TGCGCCAGCAGTGATGGACTAGCGGGGGGGAGCTCCTACAATGAGCAGTTCTTC. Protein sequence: CASSDGLAGGSSYNEQFF.

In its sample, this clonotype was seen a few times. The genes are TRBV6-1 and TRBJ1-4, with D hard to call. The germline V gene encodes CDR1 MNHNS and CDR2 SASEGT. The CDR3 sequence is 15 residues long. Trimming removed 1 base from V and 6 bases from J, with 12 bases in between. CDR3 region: CASSEGWSSDEKLFF. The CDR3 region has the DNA TGTGCCAGCAGTGAAGGATGGTCATCAGATGAAAAACTGTTTTTT.

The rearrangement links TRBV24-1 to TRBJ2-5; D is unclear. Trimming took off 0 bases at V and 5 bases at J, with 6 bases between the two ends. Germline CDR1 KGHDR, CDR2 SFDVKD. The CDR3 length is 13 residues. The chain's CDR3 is CATSDLDIETQYF. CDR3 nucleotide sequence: TGTGCCACCAGTGATTTGGACATCGAGACCCAGTACTTC.

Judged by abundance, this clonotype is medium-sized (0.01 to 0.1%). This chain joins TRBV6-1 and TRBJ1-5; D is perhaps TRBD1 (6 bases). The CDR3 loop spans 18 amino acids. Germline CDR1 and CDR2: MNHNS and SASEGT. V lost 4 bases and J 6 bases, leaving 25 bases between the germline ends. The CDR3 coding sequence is TGTGCCAGCAGTGCCTCTCTTTTGGGCAGGGGCGGTGGTCAGCCCCAGCATTTT. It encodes CASSASLLGRGGGQPQHF.

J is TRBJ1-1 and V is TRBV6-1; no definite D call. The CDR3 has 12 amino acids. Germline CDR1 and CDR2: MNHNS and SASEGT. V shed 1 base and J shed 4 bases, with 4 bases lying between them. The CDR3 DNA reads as TGTGCCAGCAGTGAAGTTCTCACTGAAGCTTTCTTT. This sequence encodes CASSEVLTEAFF.

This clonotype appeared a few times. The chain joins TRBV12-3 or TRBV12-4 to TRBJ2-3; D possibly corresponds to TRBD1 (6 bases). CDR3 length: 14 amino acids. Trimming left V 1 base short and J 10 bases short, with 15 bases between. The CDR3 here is CASSLVGGMGAQYF. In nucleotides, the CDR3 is TGTGCCAGCAGTTTAGTAGGGGGTATGGGGGCGCAGTATTTT.

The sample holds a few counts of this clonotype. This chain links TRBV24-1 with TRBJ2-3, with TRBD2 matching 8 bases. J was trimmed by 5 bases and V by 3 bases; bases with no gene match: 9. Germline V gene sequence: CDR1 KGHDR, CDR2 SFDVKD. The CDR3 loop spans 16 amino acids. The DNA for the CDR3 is TGTGCCACCAGTGATAGGGTAGCGGGGTCGGAAGATACGCAGTATTTT. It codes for CATSDRVAGSEDTQYF.

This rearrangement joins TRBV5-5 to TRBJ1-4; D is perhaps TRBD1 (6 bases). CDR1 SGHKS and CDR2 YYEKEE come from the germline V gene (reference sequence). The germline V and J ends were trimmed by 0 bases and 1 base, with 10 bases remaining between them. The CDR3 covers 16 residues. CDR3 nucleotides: TGTGCCAGCAGCTTGGGGACAGTTAAAACTAATGAAAAACTGTTTTTT. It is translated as CASSLGTVKTNEKLFF.

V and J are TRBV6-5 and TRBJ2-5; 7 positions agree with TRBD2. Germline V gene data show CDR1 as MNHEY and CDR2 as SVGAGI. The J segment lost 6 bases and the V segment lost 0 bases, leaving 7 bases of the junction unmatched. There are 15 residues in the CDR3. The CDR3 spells CASSYSPTGGKTQYF. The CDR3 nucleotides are TGTGCCAGCAGTTACTCCCCTACCGGGGGGAAGACCCAGTACTTC.

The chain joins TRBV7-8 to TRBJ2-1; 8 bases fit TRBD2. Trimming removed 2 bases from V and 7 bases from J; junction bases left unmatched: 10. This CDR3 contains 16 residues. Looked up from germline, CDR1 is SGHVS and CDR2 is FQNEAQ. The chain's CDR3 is CASSLQSGGLSNEQFF. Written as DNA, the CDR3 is TGTGCCAGCAGCTTACAATCGGGGGGGCTTTCAAATGAGCAGTTCTTC.

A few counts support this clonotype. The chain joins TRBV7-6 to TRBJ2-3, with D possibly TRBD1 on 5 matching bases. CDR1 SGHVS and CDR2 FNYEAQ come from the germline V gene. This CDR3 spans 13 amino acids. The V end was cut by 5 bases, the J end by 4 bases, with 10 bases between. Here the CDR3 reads CASSPRVPDTQYF. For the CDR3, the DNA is TGTGCCAGCAGCCCCAGGGTACCAGATACGCAGTATTTT.

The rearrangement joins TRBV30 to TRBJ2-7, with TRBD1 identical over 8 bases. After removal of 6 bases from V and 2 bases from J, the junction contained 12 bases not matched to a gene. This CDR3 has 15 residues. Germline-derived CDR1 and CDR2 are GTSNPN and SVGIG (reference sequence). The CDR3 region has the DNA TGTGCCTGCCATAAAAAGGGACAGGCCGCCTACGAGCAGTACTTC. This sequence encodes CACHKKGQAAYEQYF.

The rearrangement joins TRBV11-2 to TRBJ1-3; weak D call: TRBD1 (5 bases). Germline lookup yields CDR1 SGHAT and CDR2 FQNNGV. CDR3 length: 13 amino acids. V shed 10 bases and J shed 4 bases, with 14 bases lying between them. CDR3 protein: CATEKGVGNTIYF. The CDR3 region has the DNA TGTGCCACCGAGAAAGGGGTCGGAAACACCATATATTTT.